One and the same sample provided the 28 T cell receptor beta chains below, sequenced in a study of T cells in Graves' hyperthyroidism and ophthalmopathy. Authors of the study amplified TCR beta CDR3 regions from RNA transcripts. A set of HTBI primers served as the primers for a first-round RT-PCR of the TCR CDR3. TCRdb re-called the multiplex PCR reads with MiXCR, one entry per CDR3 protein. This table has roughly 700,000 distinct CDR3 sequences, roughly a third appearing once. Sequencing input: blood. The receptors were sampled from a woman aged 35 to 49 with Graves' hyperthyroidism.

The chain combines TRBV19 with TRBJ1-5; TRBD1 is a possible D gene (5 bases). The germline V and J ends were trimmed by 6 bases and 11 bases, with 14 bases remaining between them. Germline CDR1 is LNHDA and CDR2 is SQIVND (reference sequence). There are 12 residues in the CDR3. CDR3 protein: CASSQEGETQHF. The DNA of the CDR3 is TGTGCCAGTAGCCAAGAAGGGGAGACCCAGCATTTT.

This clonotype was recorded many times. CDR3 nucleotides: TGTGCCAGCGGGACAGGGAGTAGTAAGGCCCAAGAGACCCAGTACTTC. Translation gives CASGTGSSKAQETQYF. The V call is TRBV6-5, the J call TRBJ2-5, with 9 bases lining up with TRBD1. CDR3 length equals 16 residues. The germline V gene encodes CDR1 MNHEY and CDR2 SVGAGI. The V gene end was trimmed by 8 bases and the J gene end by 1 base; junction bases not matched to a gene: 11.

The sample holds a few counts of this clonotype. The chain is built from TRBV5-4 and TRBJ2-6, with unresolved D. CDR1 and CDR2 from the germline V gene are SGHNT and YYREEE (reference sequence). The CDR3 is 16 residues long. The V and J ends lost 0 bases and 2 bases respectively, with 9 bases between them. This CDR3 reads CASSLALGTGANVLTF. DNA for the CDR3: TGTGCCAGCAGCTTGGCCTTGGGGACTGGGGCCAACGTCCTGACTTTC. Full variable domain (remainder filled in from reference TRBV5-4 and TRBJ2-6): ETGVTQSPTHLIKTRGQQVTLRCSSQSGHNTVSWYQQALGQGPQFIFQYYREEENGRGNFPPRFSGLQFPNYSSELNVNALELDDSALYLCASSLALGTGANVLTFGAGSRLTVL.

The gene calls are TRBV6-1 and TRBJ1-5, with 8 bases aligning to TRBD1. CDR1 MNHNS and CDR2 SASEGT come from the germline V gene. The V gene end was trimmed by 7 bases and the J gene end by 0 bases; junction bases not matched to a gene: 5. There are 15 residues in the CDR3. CDR3 DNA: TGTGCCAGCATCAGGGACAGGAATAGCAATCAGCCCCAGCATTTT. Amino acid sequence: CASIRDRNSNQPQHF.

The CDR3 DNA is TGTGCCAGCAGTGACGGCCTTGGACGAAACACCATATATTTT. It specifies CASSDGLGRNTIYF. J is TRBJ1-3 and V is TRBV6-4; D is ambiguous. The CDR3 consists of 14 residues. Germline lookup yields CDR1 MRHNA and CDR2 SNTAGT. Trimming pared 2 bases from V and 5 bases from J, leaving 10 bases between.

In regard to this clonotype: Likely a read error: the CDR3 ends without its conserved phenylalanine or tryptophan. The V and J genes are TRBV12-3 or TRBV12-4 and TRBJ1-1; possible D gene TRBD1, 5 bases. Between the trimmed V and J ends, which lost 7 bases and 1 base, there was a span of 13 bases. The CDR3 totals 14 residues. CDR3 sequence (DNA): TGTGCCAGCAAACTGCCGGGGCAGAACACTGAAGCTTTCCTT. Translating it yields CASKLPGQNTEAFL.

V gene TRBV2 combines with J gene TRBJ1-1; TRBD1 agrees at 8 bases. This CDR3 spans 14 amino acids. The trim removed 9 bases at V and 5 bases at J, leaving 11 bases unmatched. CDR1 and CDR2 from the germline V gene are SNHLY and FYNNEI. The CDR3 DNA follows: TGTGCCAGTGGACCCAGGGGGCTCGGGACTGAAGCTTTCTTT. Translated: CASGPRGLGTEAFF.

In its sample, this clonotype was seen once. The CDR3 end shows no conserved phenylalanine or tryptophan, and so a read error is likely. The limits of the CDR3 on the DNA are not certain, so only TCRdb's listed CDR3 is given. The gene calls are TRBV12-3 or TRBV12-4 and TRBJ1-3; the table gives TRBD1 as D, unverified against the DNA. The CDR3 is made up of 8 amino acids, end residues included. This chain's CDR3 is CASSRQGA.

The CDR3 coding sequence is TGTGCCAGCAGTTTTAGTAAGAGCTCCTATAATTCACCCCTCCACTTT. Encoded protein: CASSFSKSSYNSPLHF. This rearrangement joins TRBV12-3 or TRBV12-4 to TRBJ1-6; no firm D call. The CDR3 extends over 16 amino acids. The V and J ends lost 3 bases and 0 bases respectively, with 9 bases between them.

This chain links TRBV12-3 or TRBV12-4 with TRBJ2-2; the D gene is possibly TRBD1 (6 bases). The CDR3 runs to 13 residues. V lost 4 bases and J 6 bases, leaving 9 bases between the germline ends. The CDR3 DNA reads TGTGCCAGCAGTTCCAGGGGTGCCGGGGAGCTGTTTTTT. Translating gives CASSSRGAGELFF.

This clonotype was seen only a few times. This chain links TRBV4-1 with TRBJ1-2; D unresolved. This CDR3 is 14 amino acids long. V gave up 4 bases and J gave up 5 bases, with 14 bases separating them. Germline values: CDR1 MGHRA, CDR2 YSYEKL. CDR3 sequence (DNA): TGCGCCAGCAGCCGACCGGAGGCCTGGTATGGCTACACCTTC. It specifies CASSRPEAWYGYTF.

About this clonotype: This likely comes from a read error, as the CDR3 has no conserved phenylalanine or tryptophan at its end. The chain combines TRBV29-1 with TRBJ1-1; possibly TRBD1 for D (6 bases). Germline V gene data show CDR1 as SQVTM and CDR2 as ANQGSEA. The CDR3 runs to 14 residues. In DNA, the CDR3 is TGCAGCGCTACCGGGACAACAATGAACGCTGAAGCTTTCCTT. It is translated as CSATGTTMNAEAFL.

The CDR3 DNA is TGTGCCACCAGTGGCCAATACTCCTACAATGAGCAGTTCTTC. Amino acids: CATSGQYSYNEQFF. The V call is TRBV24-1, the J call TRBJ2-5; D remains unclear. The end of the DNA is better explained by TRBJ2-1, so the J call may be wrong. The CDR3 covers 14 residues. Germline V gives CDR1 KGHDR, CDR2 SFDVKD.

The chain employs TRBV7-2 and TRBJ1-2; 8 nucleotides align to TRBD1. The CDR3 is 15 residues long. Trimming removed 5 bases from V and 4 bases from J; junction bases left unmatched: 9. Germline-derived CDR1 and CDR2 are SGHTA and FQGNSA. The CDR3 reads CASSPYGQGAYGYTF. The CDR3 DNA follows: TGTGCCAGCAGCCCCTATGGGCAGGGGGCCTATGGCTACACCTTC.

This clonotype was counted at least ten times. This rearrangement joins TRBV10-3 to TRBJ1-2; no firm D call. The V gene lost 3 bases and the J gene lost 4 bases, with 3 bases spanning the gap. CDR1 and CDR2 from the germline V gene are ENHRY and SYGVKD. There are 11 residues in the CDR3. CDR3 protein: CAISDSYGYTF. The CDR3 DNA is TGTGCCATCAGTGACAGCTATGGCTACACCTTC.

The rearrangement uses TRBV10-3 and TRBJ1-4; TRBD1 matches 12 bases. The ends lost 2 bases at V and 3 bases at J; junction bases unmatched: 1. CDR1 ENHRY and CDR2 SYGVKD come from the germline V gene. This CDR3 has 16 amino acids. The CDR3 sequence is CAISEGTGGPNEKLFF. The CDR3 DNA sequence: TGTGCCATCAGTGAGGGGACAGGGGGCCCTAATGAAAAACTGTTTTTT.

The J gene is TRBJ1-2, the V gene TRBV6-5; a possible D gene is TRBD1 (5 bases). The CDR3 consists of 14 residues. Germline-derived CDR1 and CDR2 are MNHEY and SVGAGI. Trimming shortened V by 6 bases and J by 7 bases, and 18 bases separated the two germline ends. CDR3 nucleotides: TGTGCCAGCAGCCCCGGGACCCAAAGGGCTGGCTACACCTTC. It specifies CASSPGTQRAGYTF.

This clonotype was seen repeatedly, ten times or more. The chain links TRBV25-1 to TRBJ1-1, with no clear D. The CDR3 loop spans 16 amino acids. Germline V lookup: CDR1 MGHDK, CDR2 SYGVNS. V dropped 5 bases and J dropped 1 base, with 17 bases sitting between them. The DNA of the CDR3 is TGTGCCAGCAGTCTGAGACCTGTCAGTGGGAACACTGAAGCTTTCTTT. It translates to CASSLRPVSGNTEAFF.

This clonotype was seen many times. This sequence joins TRBV20-1 and TRBJ2-2, with 9 bases fitting TRBD1. After removal of 1 base from V and 7 bases from J, the junction contained 1 base not matched to a gene. This CDR3 contains 13 residues. CDR1 is DFQATT, CDR2 SNEGSKA, per germline (reference sequence). The CDR3, as DNA: TGCAGTGCTAGAGGACAGGGGGACGGGGAGCTGTTTTTT. Its protein is CSARGQGDGELFF.

To note about this clonotype: A much larger clone differs from this one at a single base, so this may be a read error. This sequence joins TRBV7-2 and TRBJ1-3, with D possibly TRBD1 on 5 matching bases. The germline V gene encodes CDR1 SGHTA and CDR2 FQGNSA. The length of the CDR3 is 12 residues. The chain's CDR3 is CASSLEGTALDF. The CDR3 DNA follows: TGTGCCAGCAGCTTAGAGGGGACCGCTTTAGATTTT.

This clonotype came up a few times. The chain recombines TRBV7-2 with TRBJ1-1; possibly TRBD1 for D (6 bases). Germline lookup yields CDR1 SGHTA and CDR2 FQGNSA. CDR3 length: 14 amino acids. V lost 5 bases and J lost 6, with 16 bases in between. CDR3 nucleotide sequence: TGTGCCAGCAGCCCCAGGGGCGGCGGGGCTGAAGCTTTCTTT. Its translation: CASSPRGGGAEAFF.

This clonotype was picked up many times. The rearrangement links TRBV7-2 to TRBJ1-2; 8 bases align to TRBD1. The length of the CDR3 is 13 residues. With V trimmed by 6 bases and J by 3 bases, 3 bases remained unmatched. The germline gives CDR1 SGHTA, CDR2 FQGNSA. CDR3 sequence (DNA): TGTGCCAGCAGACCGACAGGGGACTATGGCTACACCTTC. Translated, it gives CASRPTGDYGYTF. The entire variable domain, with the rest obtained from reference TRBV7-2 and TRBJ1-2, is as follows: GAGVSQSPSNKVTEKGKDVELRCDPISGHTALYWYRQSLGQGLEFLIYFQGNSAPDKSGLPSDRFSAERTGGSVSTLTIQRTQQEDSAVYLCASRPTGDYGYTFGSGTRLTVV.

Only a few counts were recorded for this clonotype. The CDR3 coding sequence is TGTGCCAGCAGCTTAGGAGGGGGGCCAGAGACCCAGTACTTC. It specifies CASSLGGGPETQYF. The chain recombines TRBV7-7 with TRBJ2-5; D possibly uses TRBD1 or TRBD2 (6 bases each). CDR3 length equals 14 residues. Germline V gene data show CDR1 as SSHAT and CDR2 as FNYEAQ (reference sequence). V was shortened by 1 base and J by 4 bases, with 10 bases between the two germline ends.

This clonotype was found many times. V usage is TRBV29-1 and J usage is TRBJ1-3, with a tentative D call TRBD1 (5 bases). This CDR3 has 13 amino acids. CDR1 and CDR2 from the germline V gene are SQVTM and ANQGSEA. V was shortened by 5 bases and J by 7 bases, with 15 bases between the two germline ends. CDR3 loop: CSVKGSWGNTIYF. For the CDR3, the DNA is TGCAGCGTTAAAGGGTCTTGGGGCAACACCATATATTTT.

The chain links TRBV6-5 to TRBJ1-6; 9 positions match TRBD1. The CDR3 contains 16 residues. V was clipped by 5 bases and J by 9 bases; unmatched bases: 11. From germline, CDR1 is MNHEY and CDR2 SVGAGI. The CDR3 loop reads CASSETTGGGGSPLHF. The DNA for the CDR3 is TGTGCCAGCAGTGAAACGACAGGGGGAGGTGGTTCACCCCTCCACTTT.

This clonotype was picked up many times. The rearrangement uses TRBV29-1 and TRBJ1-1; D is perhaps TRBD1 (5 bases). Germline-derived CDR1 and CDR2 are SQVTM and ANQGSEA. This CDR3 comprises 14 residues. Trimming took off 4 bases at V and 4 bases at J, with 16 bases between the two ends. CDR3: CSVVVQKRGTEAFF. CDR3 bases: TGCAGCGTTGTAGTCCAGAAGAGGGGCACTGAAGCTTTCTTT.

This clonotype was seen many times. The chain combines TRBV19 with TRBJ2-6; tentative D call: TRBD1 (6 bases). Germline V CDR1 and CDR2: LNHDA, SQIVND (reference sequence). This CDR3 spans 16 amino acids. V dropped 3 bases and J dropped 0 bases, with 9 bases sitting between them. The CDR3 DNA reads as TGTGCCAGTAGTATTCGGACAGACTCTGGGGCCAACGTCCTGACTTTC. Translated: CASSIRTDSGANVLTF.

The J gene is TRBJ1-5, the V gene TRBV2; D might be TRBD1 (6 bases). This CDR3 is 12 amino acids long. The germline V gene encodes CDR1 SNHLY and CDR2 FYNNEI. V was shortened by 11 bases and J by 8 bases, with 16 bases between the two germline ends. The CDR3 nucleotides are TGTGCCGGCACAGGGATCGGGGAGCCCCAGCATTTT. It is translated as CAGTGIGEPQHF.